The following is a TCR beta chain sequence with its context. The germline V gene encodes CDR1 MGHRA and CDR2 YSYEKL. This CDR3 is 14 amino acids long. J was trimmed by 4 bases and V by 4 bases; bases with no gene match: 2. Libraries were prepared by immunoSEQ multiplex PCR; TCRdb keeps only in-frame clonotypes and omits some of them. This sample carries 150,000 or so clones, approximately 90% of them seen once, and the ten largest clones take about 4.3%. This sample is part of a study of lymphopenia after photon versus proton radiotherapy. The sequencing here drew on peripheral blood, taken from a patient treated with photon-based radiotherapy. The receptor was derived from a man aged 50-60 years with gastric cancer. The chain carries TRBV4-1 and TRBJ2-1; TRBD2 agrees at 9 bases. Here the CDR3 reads CASSPGLAYNEQFF. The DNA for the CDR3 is TGCGCCAGCAGCCCGGGACTAGCTTACAATGAGCAGTTCTTC.